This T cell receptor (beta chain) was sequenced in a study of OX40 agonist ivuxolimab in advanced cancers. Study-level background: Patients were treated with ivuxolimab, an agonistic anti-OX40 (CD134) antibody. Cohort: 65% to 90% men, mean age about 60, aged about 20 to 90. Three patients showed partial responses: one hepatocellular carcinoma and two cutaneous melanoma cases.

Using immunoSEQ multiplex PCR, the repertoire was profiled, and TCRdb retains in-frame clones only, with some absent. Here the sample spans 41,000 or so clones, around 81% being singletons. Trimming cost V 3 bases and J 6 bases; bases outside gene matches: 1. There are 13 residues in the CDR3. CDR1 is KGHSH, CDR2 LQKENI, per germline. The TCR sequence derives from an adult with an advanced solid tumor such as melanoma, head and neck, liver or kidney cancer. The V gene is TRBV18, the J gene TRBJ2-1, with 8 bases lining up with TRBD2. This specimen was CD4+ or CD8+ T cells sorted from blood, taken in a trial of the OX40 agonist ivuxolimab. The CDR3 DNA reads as TGTGCCAGCTCACCGCTAGCGGGCAATGAGCAGTTCTTC. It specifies CASSPLAGNEQFF.